The source of this T cell receptor (beta chain) is a study of T cell responses to AZD1222 COVID-19 vaccine. Study observations and caveats: The donor cohort was predominantly white British with a female majority, and clonal diversity may have been underestimated. Spike-specific TCRs gained breadth and depth after people received two AZD1222 doses. Only five to seven AZD1222 recipients tested seropositive at baseline. Across spike, vaccine-associated CD4 TCRs were found, dominant at 160-218 and 743-854.

This CDR3 has 14 amino acids. Trimming cost V 3 bases and J 6 bases, with 12 bases left between them. CDR1 is SGDLS, CDR2 YYNGEE, per germline. Turning to this clone: Antigen specificity is unknown.

Some clones are missing from TCRdb's copy, which holds only in-frame ones; the method was immunoSEQ multiplex PCR. The sample has roughly 180,000 clones; 91% are singletons. The sequenced sample was peripheral blood, obtained on day 0 of AZD1222 vaccination. The receptor was derived from an adult in good health. The chain employs TRBV9 and TRBJ2-2; D call uncertain. Here the CDR3 DNA reads TGTGCCAGCAGCGGGAAGGTAGGGTCCGGGGAGCTGTTTTTT. Residues: CASSGKVGSGELFF.